This T cell receptor (beta chain) comes out of a study of spatial heterogeneity in lung cancer. Study-wide background: An average of more than ten raw reads was observed per unique TCR and UMI combination.

Trimming removed 4 bases from V and 0 bases from J; junction bases left unmatched: 7. This CDR3 contains 17 residues. From germline, CDR1 is KGHDR and CDR2 SFDVKD. TCRdb processed the 5' RACE reads anew with MiXCR; each CDR3 protein has one entry. The sample has under 150,000 distinct CDR3 sequences; less than 14% are singletons. General observations from the study: At tumor resection, ubiquitous expanded TCRs were detected in blood more often than later.

This clonotype was recorded many times. The antigen remains unidentified. As for time point: blood at routine non-recurrence follow-up after resection. Unsorted tumor, nontumor lung tissue or cryopreserved PBMC supplied the whole RNA. This sequence was found in a female donor with early-stage non-small cell lung cancer. The specimen comprised PBMCs, sampled at follow-up. The chain recombines TRBV24-1 with TRBJ2-4, with 8 bases that match TRBD2. The CDR3 sequence is CATSDSLAGAAKNIQYF. The CDR3 nucleotides are TGTGCCACCAGTGACTCTCTAGCGGGTGCAGCCAAAAACATTCAGTACTTC.